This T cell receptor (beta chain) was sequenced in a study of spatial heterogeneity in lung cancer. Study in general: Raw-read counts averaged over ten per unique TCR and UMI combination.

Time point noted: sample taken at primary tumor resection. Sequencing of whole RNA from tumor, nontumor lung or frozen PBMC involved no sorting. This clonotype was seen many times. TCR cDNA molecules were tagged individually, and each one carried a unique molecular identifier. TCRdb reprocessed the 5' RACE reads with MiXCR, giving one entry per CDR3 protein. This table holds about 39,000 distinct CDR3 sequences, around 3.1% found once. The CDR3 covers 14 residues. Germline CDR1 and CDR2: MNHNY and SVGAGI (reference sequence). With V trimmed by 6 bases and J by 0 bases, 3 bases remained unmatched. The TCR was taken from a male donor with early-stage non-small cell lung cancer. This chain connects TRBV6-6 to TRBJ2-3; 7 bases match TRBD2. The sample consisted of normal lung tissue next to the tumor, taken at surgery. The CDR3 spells CASRRGSSTDTQYF. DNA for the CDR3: TGTGCCAGCAGGCGCGGGAGTAGCACAGATACGCAGTATTTT.